This entry lists 5 T cell receptor beta chains sequenced from one sample in a study of human thymus T cells. Sequencing used immunoSEQ multiplex PCR; TCRdb keeps in-frame clones, though not all of them. The data hold some 80,000 clones, with roughly 96% observed a single time. In corrective heart surgery, resections were taken, and these provided the thymus tissue. Sequenced input: thymus tissue. The receptors come from a boy under two years old with a congenital heart defect but otherwise immunologically healthy.

This clone was recorded only once. The rearrangement joins TRBV7-2 to TRBJ2-1, with D possibly TRBD2 on 6 matching bases. Per germline, CDR1 SGHTA and CDR2 FQGNSA. The CDR3 is made up of 15 amino acids. Trimming removed 1 base at V and 9 bases at J, with 16 bases between. CDR3 in amino acids: CASSLGGAGFGEQFF. DNA for the CDR3: TGTGCCAGCAGCTTAGGCGGGGCGGGGTTCGGTGAGCAGTTCTTC.

The chain uses TRBV7-6 and TRBJ1-4, with D possibly being TRBD1 (6 bases). CDR1 and CDR2 from the germline V gene are SGHVS and FNYEAQ. The CDR3 contains 15 residues. The ends were cut back, 4 bases at V and 5 bases at J, with 14 bases in the middle. CDR3 region: CASSSGGQSNEKLFF. The CDR3 DNA is TGTGCCAGCAGCTCTGGCGGACAGTCCAATGAAAAACTGTTTTTT. The full variable domain, in which reference TRBV7-6 and TRBJ1-4 provide the parts outside the CDR3, is GAGVSQSPRYKVTKRGQDVALRCDPISGHVSLYWYRQALGQGPEFLTYFNYEAQQDKSGLPNDRFSAERPEGSISTLTIQRTEQRDSAMYRCASSSGGQSNEKLFFGSGTQLSVL.

The V and J genes are TRBV19 and TRBJ2-7; TRBD2 aligns across 9 bases. V was clipped by 3 bases and J by 5 bases; unmatched bases: 14. The CDR3 is made up of 17 amino acids. The V gene's germline CDR1 is LNHDA and CDR2 SQIVND (reference sequence). The chain's CDR3 is CASSMVFSASGTNEQYF. CDR3 coding DNA: TGTGCCAGTAGTATGGTGTTTAGCGCTAGCGGGACTAACGAGCAGTACTTC.

The chain links TRBV7-9 to TRBJ1-1; TRBD1 might be the D (6 bases). This CDR3 is built from 16 residues. From germline, CDR1 is SEHNR and CDR2 FQNEAQ (reference sequence). V was cut by 5 bases and J by 3 bases, with 19 bases left in between. For the CDR3, the DNA is TGTGCCAGCAGCCATTCGACAGGTCCTTTGGACACTGAAGCTTTCTTT. The encoded protein is CASSHSTGPLDTEAFF.

The chain uses TRBV18 and TRBJ1-1; D possibly corresponds to TRBD1 (5 bases). This CDR3 is built from 14 residues. Germline V lookup: CDR1 KGHSH, CDR2 LQKENI. The V end lost 3 bases, the J end lost 1 base, and 9 bases lay between the germline ends. As DNA, the CDR3 is TGTGCCAGCTCACCGGGACTTGGGAACACTGAAGCTTTCTTT. Its protein product is CASSPGLGNTEAFF.